This TCR beta chain appears in the sequencing data of a study of cytomegalovirus exposure and HLA in healthy donors. The CDR3 length is 13 residues. From germline, CDR1 is MNHNS and CDR2 SASEGT. The trim removed 7 bases at V and 3 bases at J, leaving 6 bases unmatched. About this clone: Its specificity is unknown.

Overall study results and limits: A list of roughly 160 TCR beta chains associated with cytomegalovirus was given.

The method was immunoSEQ multiplex PCR; TCRdb's version includes in-frame clones alone and lacks a portion of them. This table holds under 150,000 clones, about 91% found once. The chain combines TRBV6-1 with TRBJ2-7; TRBD2 matches 7 bases. The sequence derives from a woman aged 18 to 35 in good health and CMV-seropositive. The sequenced material came from PBMCs. The CDR3 coding sequence is TGTGCCAGCAAATGGGGGGGGAACTACGAGCAGTACTTC. Its translation is CASKWGGNYEQYF.